The rows below give T cell receptor beta chains drawn from one sample of a study of control samples from healthy donors and cancer patients. The protocol was immunoSEQ multiplex PCR, while the TCRdb copy is restricted to in-frame clones and leaves out a portion. The sample has about 150,000 clones; 93% are singletons. Sequenced input: blood. These receptors were obtained from a man aged 50 or older in good health. Both conserved end residues are trimmed from each CDR3.

CDR3 protein | J gene | V gene
ASSFGREGQY | TRBJ2-4 | TRBV7-9
ASKAPHPNSPLH | TRBJ1-6 | TRBV28
ASSVVAGAPQETQY | TRBJ2-5 | TRBV9
ASSQRTSGLGNEQF | TRBJ2-1 | TRBV4-1
SGGTGGGETQY | TRBJ2-5 | TRBV29-1
ASSLTGAEKLF | TRBJ1-4 | TRBV7-9
ASSTIRQGRVYEQF | TRBJ2-1 | TRBV19
ASSLGAGGGHNEQF | TRBJ2-1 | TRBV5-1
ASSLQPGSGYT | TRBJ1-2 | TRBV7-2
ASSPPGPYEQY | TRBJ2-7 | TRBV7-2
ASSWGNTIY | TRBJ1-3 | TRBV28
SVRIGPASYEQY | TRBJ2-7 | TRBV29-1
AWSQDLTSPQETQY | TRBJ2-5 | TRBV30
ASSLGGAAPEKLF | TRBJ1-4 | TRBV7-9
ASSSTSGSGNEQF | TRBJ2-1 | TRBV5-4
ASSFENIQY | TRBJ2-4 | TRBV11-2
ASSEFGRGEDTQY | TRBJ2-3 | TRBV6-1
ASGRTSGRGNTGELF | TRBJ2-2 | TRBV4-1
ASSDNEQF | TRBJ2-1 | TRBV2
ASRPGQGTSDAF | TRBJ1-1 | TRBV19
ASFDRDNQPQH | TRBJ1-5 | TRBV7-6
ASSPRTGSETQY | TRBJ2-5 | TRBV7-2
ASSRVGTGELF | TRBJ2-2 | TRBV6-5
ASSPSSGAYNEQF | TRBJ2-1 | TRBV18
ASSLGQIYGYT | TRBJ1-2 | TRBV12-3/TRBV12-4
ASRRGTQETQY | TRBJ2-5 | TRBV2
ASRRTGDRVSGGTDTQY | TRBJ2-3 | TRBV28
ASRQGASNEQF | TRBJ2-1 | TRBV2
ASSLTMESGYGYT | TRBJ1-2 | TRBV7-2
ASIVPGQQGNTIY | TRBJ1-3 | TRBV10-2
ASTRGEQY | TRBJ2-7 | TRBV6-4
ASSLYAGMNTEAF | TRBJ1-1 | TRBV27
ASSPKPGINQPQH | TRBJ1-5 | TRBV3-1/TRBV3-2
ASSPRTGQGYT | TRBJ1-2 | TRBV11-2
ASSLTEIGKLF | TRBJ1-4 | TRBV6-2/TRBV6-3
ASSVVSHWGGTDTGELF | TRBJ2-2 | TRBV9
ASRLGTSGRNSGANVLT | TRBJ2-6 | TRBV28
ASSTLAGAYEQY | TRBJ2-7 | TRBV19
ASSPPTGYGYT | TRBJ1-2 | TRBV18
ASSLVDRTNYGYT | TRBJ1-2 | TRBV5-1
ASSIEGNQPQH | TRBJ1-5 | TRBV19
AWSVVGAAGGCDEQF | TRBJ2-1 | TRBV30
ASSLYGQVAPLH | TRBJ1-6 | TRBV27
ASSKTGGGSKNIQY | TRBJ2-4 | TRBV18
ASRNDRDYGYT | TRBJ1-2 | TRBV28
ASSLNREGGYT | TRBJ1-2 | TRBV23-1
ASSQGGFGNQPQH | TRBJ1-5 | TRBV28
ASSLSGNRYEQY | TRBJ2-7 | TRBV7-6
ASSEQGMSQPQH | TRBJ1-5 | TRBV2
SSNSGANVLT | TRBJ2-6 | TRBV29-1
ASTTGEVETQY | TRBJ2-5 | TRBV7-2
SVGQAYEQY | TRBJ2-7 | TRBV29-1
ASSSGTSGGEQY | TRBJ2-7 | TRBV5-4
ASSLKGSGSVGEQY | TRBJ2-7 | TRBV27